The entry below gives a single T cell receptor beta chain sequence along with its context. Its specificity is not known. These data originate in a study of long-term antiretroviral therapy in people with HIV. Germline CDR1 and CDR2: GTSNPN and SVGIG (reference sequence). The CDR3 length is 13 residues. V was trimmed by 3 bases and J by 0 bases, leaving 8 bases between them. The run of the v3.0 immunoSEQ assay was at survey level. Method: immunoSEQ multiplex PCR; TCRdb's copy keeps in-frame clones and lacks some. Of about 31,000 clones in the sample, around 79% were seen once. General study points: CDR3 length ranges were narrower in HIV repertoires than in controls. Those clones which expanded before ART made up the dominant part of the repertoire at all time points. Viral resistance, ART adherence and therapy changes all lacked available data.

Sequencing used unsorted PBMCs, obtained 1.9 years after starting antiretroviral therapy. The V call is TRBV30, the J call TRBJ1-1; weak D call: TRBD1 (5 bases). The clonotype comes from a man younger than 30 with HIV. CDR3 loop: CAWRAQVNTEAFF. The DNA of the CDR3 is TGTGCCTGGAGGGCACAGGTGAACACTGAAGCTTTCTTT.